Shown below are 29 T cell receptor beta chains from a single sample sequenced in a study of blood T cell repertoires in COVID-19. TCRdb keeps only in-frame clones here, not all; method: immunoSEQ multiplex PCR. The sample lists 370,000 or so clones; around 87% were seen once. Material: PBMCs or T cells enriched from blood (not recorded which). All receptors derive from a man aged 25-40 years who had recovered from COVID-19.

J is TRBJ2-4 and V is TRBV18; 8 bases agree with TRBD2. The J segment lost 2 bases and the V segment lost 2 bases, leaving 8 bases of the junction unmatched. Germline V gives CDR1 KGHSH, CDR2 LQKENI. The CDR3 totals 17 residues. CDR3 amino acids: CASSPKLSGGPKNIQYF. CDR3 nucleotide sequence: TGTGCCAGCTCACCAAAACTGAGCGGGGGTCCCAAAAACATTCAGTACTTC.

The V call is TRBV5-5, the J call TRBJ1-1; D unresolved. CDR3 length: 14 residues. The germline V gene encodes CDR1 SGHKS and CDR2 YYEKEE (reference sequence). Trimming shortened V by 0 bases and J by 0 bases, and 6 bases separated the two germline ends. The DNA for the CDR3 is TGTGCCAGCAGCTTGGAGCCCATGAACACTGAAGCTTTCTTT. Translating it yields CASSLEPMNTEAFF.

The rearrangement uses TRBV19 and TRBJ1-2; TRBD1 agrees at 7 bases. Germline values: CDR1 LNHDA, CDR2 SQIVND (reference sequence). With 8 bases clipped from V and 4 bases from J, the junction kept 10 bases outside the gene matches. The CDR3 is 14 amino acids. The CDR3 loop reads CASQSNTGVYGYTF. The CDR3 DNA follows: TGTGCCAGTCAATCCAATACAGGGGTCTATGGCTACACCTTC.

The chain carries TRBV3-1 (or the pseudogene TRBV3-2) and TRBJ1-1, with D uncertain. CDR3 length: 14 residues. V was cut by 2 bases and J by 0 bases, with 7 bases left in between. The germline gives CDR1 LGHDT, CDR2 YNNKEL (reference sequence). CDR3 amino acids: CASSQTTVNTEAFF. The DNA for the CDR3 is TGTGCCAGCAGCCAAACAACAGTGAACACTGAAGCTTTCTTT.

The V gene is TRBV19, the J gene TRBJ2-4; perhaps TRBD1 as D (5 bases). The CDR3 has 18 residues. Trimming left V 3 bases short and J 0 bases short, with 18 bases between. CDR1 is LNHDA, CDR2 SQIVND, per germline (reference sequence). Written as DNA, the CDR3 is TGTGCCAGTAGTATCAGGGCGGATGCGGCGCTAGCCAAAAACATTCAGTACTTC. Amino acids: CASSIRADAALAKNIQYF.

This CDR3 reads CASSLGREVGWETQYF. In DNA, the CDR3 is TGTGCCAGTAGTCTCGGCAGGGAGGTTGGTTGGGAGACCCAGTACTTC. The chain has TRBV19 and TRBJ2-5; TRBD2 is a possible D gene (6 bases). V was pared by 5 bases and J by 5 bases, with 21 bases between. The germline V gene has CDR1 LNHDA and CDR2 SQIVND (reference sequence). This CDR3 has 16 amino acids.

The chain employs TRBV7-9 and TRBJ1-1; D is uncertain. Germline V gene sequence: CDR1 SEHNR, CDR2 FQNEAQ (reference sequence). The ends were cut back, 4 bases at V and 3 bases at J, with 12 bases in the middle. CDR3 length: 14 residues. The CDR3 is CASSYRDWDTEAFF. CDR3 bases: TGTGCCAGCAGCTACCGGGATTGGGACACTGAAGCTTTCTTT.

The chain carries TRBV7-2 and TRBJ2-7, with no clear D. V lost 5 bases and J 3 bases, leaving 5 bases between the germline ends. This CDR3 is built from 11 residues. The V gene's germline CDR1 is SGHTA and CDR2 FQGNSA. CDR3 in amino acids: CASSRDYEQYF. CDR3 DNA sequence: TGTGCCAGCAGCCGAGACTACGAGCAGTACTTC.

This sequence joins TRBV4-1 and TRBJ1-2, with 7 bases lining up with TRBD1. V lost 5 bases and J lost 6; bases outside the gene matches: 6. Germline CDR1 is MGHRA and CDR2 is YSYEKL. The CDR3 totals 13 residues. CDR3 nucleotide sequence: TGCGCCAGCAGCATAGGGGGCGCGGATGGCTACACCTTC. This codes for CASSIGGADGYTF.

The CDR3 nucleotides are TGTGCCAGCAGCCCCTTGGGAGGTGAAGCTTTCTTT. Translating gives CASSPLGGEAFF. V gene TRBV11-2 combines with J gene TRBJ1-1; no definite D call. Trimming removed 5 bases at V and 7 bases at J, with 11 bases between. Per the germline V gene, CDR1 is SGHAT and CDR2 is FQNNGV. The CDR3 is 12 amino acids.

This chain uses TRBV13 with TRBJ1-2, with 10 bases aligning to TRBD1. The CDR3 runs 16 residues. Per the germline V gene, CDR1 is PRHDT and CDR2 is FYEKMQ (reference sequence). The V and J ends lost 0 bases and 6 bases, in that order; junction bases with no gene match: 7. In nucleotides, the CDR3 is TGTGCCAGCAGCTTAGGGTCCGGGACAGGGGTGAATGGCTACACCTTC. It encodes CASSLGSGTGVNGYTF.

This clone showed up just once. The chain carries TRBV6-5 and TRBJ1-6; tentative D call: TRBD1 (5 bases). CDR3 length: 15 residues. The germline V gene has CDR1 MNHEY and CDR2 SVGAGI. V dropped 0 bases and J dropped 5 bases, with 8 bases sitting between them. In nucleotides, the CDR3 is TGTGCCAGCAGTTACTCGGGGCAGAATAATTCACCCCTCCACTTT. It codes for CASSYSGQNNSPLHF.

The chain carries TRBV13 and TRBJ2-7; D is uncertain. The length of the CDR3 is 14 residues. Germline V gene sequence: CDR1 PRHDT, CDR2 FYEKMQ (reference sequence). V was trimmed by 5 bases and J by 2 bases, leaving 13 bases between them. This chain's CDR3 is CASSPTEFPYEQYF. The CDR3 nucleotides are TGTGCCAGCAGCCCCACCGAGTTCCCCTACGAGCAGTACTTC.

The gene calls are TRBV20-1 and TRBJ1-5; TRBD1 matches at 8 bases. V lost 3 bases to trimming and J lost 5 bases; unmatched junction nucleotides: 3. Germline CDR1 reads DFQATT; CDR2 reads SNEGSKA (reference sequence). The CDR3 has 13 residues. DNA for the CDR3: TGCAGTGCTAGTCCAGGGGGCGATCAGCCCCAGCATTTT. Encoded protein: CSASPGGDQPQHF.

This chain joins TRBV11-3 and TRBJ1-5; possible D gene TRBD1, 6 bases. From germline, CDR1 is SGHNT and CDR2 YENEEA. This CDR3 has 16 residues. Trimming removed 5 bases from V and 1 base from J, with 15 bases in between. CDR3 nucleotide sequence: TGTGCCAGCAGCCTGGGAAGGGGGAGAAGCAATCAGCCCCAGCATTTT. This codes for CASSLGRGRSNQPQHF.

The rearrangement links TRBV7-9 to TRBJ1-1; D unresolved. The CDR3 covers 12 residues. The germline V and J ends were trimmed by 2 bases and 6 bases, with 7 bases remaining between them. Germline CDR1 SEHNR, CDR2 FQNEAQ (reference sequence). CDR3 in DNA: TGTGCCAGCAGCTTAAGGGAGGCTGAAGCTTTCTTT. It yields the protein CASSLREAEAFF.

The chain employs TRBV29-1 and TRBJ2-6, with D perhaps matching TRBD2 (6 bases). The CDR3 totals 17 residues. Germline CDR1 SQVTM, CDR2 ANQGSEA. V was pared by 4 bases and J by 0 bases, with 16 bases between. CDR3 sequence (DNA): TGCAGCGTTGTCGCCGTGCGGGGCAGCTCTGGGGCCAACGTCCTGACTTTC. Its translation: CSVVAVRGSSGANVLTF.

The rearrangement joins TRBV13 to TRBJ1-2; 7 bases fit TRBD1. This CDR3 comprises 13 residues. Germline V gene lookup returns CDR1 PRHDT and CDR2 FYEKMQ (reference sequence). V was clipped by 3 bases and J by 6 bases; unmatched bases: 4. The CDR3 nucleotides read TGTGCCAGCAGCTTCCGACAGGGACATGGCTACACCTTC. Translating gives CASSFRQGHGYTF.

This clone was observed once. This chain joins TRBV19 and TRBJ2-7; 7 nucleotides line up with TRBD1. Trimming cost V 6 bases and J 2 bases; bases outside gene matches: 4. The germline CDR1 and CDR2 sequences are LNHDA and SQIVND (reference sequence). CDR3 length equals 13 residues. Here the CDR3 DNA reads TGTGCCAGTAGGAGACAGGGCGCCTACGAGCAGTACTTC. Amino acid sequence: CASRRQGAYEQYF.

The chain's CDR3 is CASSQDAGGPEAFF. The CDR3 DNA reads TGTGCCAGCAGCCAAGATGCAGGGGGCCCTGAAGCTTTCTTT. V is TRBV4-2 and J is TRBJ1-1; 8 bases are shared with TRBD1. The V gene end was trimmed by 0 bases and the J gene end by 6 bases; junction bases not matched to a gene: 3. The germline CDR1 and CDR2 sequences are LGHNA and YNFKEQ. The CDR3 runs to 14 residues.

V and J are TRBV9 and TRBJ2-2; 8 bases agree with TRBD2. Losses at the gene ends were 2 bases for V and 4 bases for J; bases not matched to a gene: 4. This CDR3 has 15 residues. Per germline, CDR1 SGDLS and CDR2 YYNGEE. CDR3 amino acids: CASSVGGGPTGELFF. In DNA, the CDR3 is TGTGCCAGCAGCGTGGGCGGGGGGCCCACCGGGGAGCTGTTTTTT. Supplemented by reference TRBV9 and TRBJ2-2, the full variable domain reads DSGVTQTPKHLITATGQRVTLRCSPRSGDLSVYWYQQSLDQGLQFLIQYYNGEERAKGNILERFSAQQFPDLHSELNLSSLELGDSALYFCASSVGGGPTGELFFGEGSRLTVL.

The chain couples TRBV2 to TRBJ1-1; 8 nucleotides align to TRBD1. The CDR3 contains 12 residues. With 8 bases clipped from V and 8 bases from J, the junction kept 7 bases outside the gene matches. The germline CDR1 and CDR2 sequences are SNHLY and FYNNEI. This chain's CDR3 is CASYRGVGEAFF. The CDR3 DNA reads TGTGCCAGCTACAGGGGGGTAGGGGAAGCTTTCTTT.

The gene calls are TRBV3-1 (or the pseudogene TRBV3-2) and TRBJ1-2; no clear D. Trimming shortened V by 0 bases and J by 7 bases, and 12 bases separated the two germline ends. CDR1 and CDR2 (germline): LGHDT, YNNKEL (reference sequence). The CDR3 covers 14 residues. CDR3 DNA: TGTGCCAGCAGCCAAGAACCGGGGATGCTTGGCTACACCTTC. It yields the protein CASSQEPGMLGYTF.

The chain recombines TRBV19 with TRBJ1-6; D not resolved. Trimming pared 2 bases from V and 8 bases from J, leaving 10 bases between. The CDR3 contains 14 residues. CDR1 is LNHDA, CDR2 SQIVND, per germline (reference sequence). Here the CDR3 reads CASSILEADSPLHF. In nucleotides, the CDR3 is TGTGCCAGTAGTATACTGGAGGCCGATTCACCCCTCCACTTT.

Comment on this clone: The junction differs from germline at one of its ends, possibly a read error. The chain combines TRBV7-7 with TRBJ2-2; D is possibly TRBD2 (5 bases). The CDR3 is made up of 13 amino acids. The germline V gene encodes CDR1 SSHAT and CDR2 FNYEAQ (reference sequence). CDR3 nucleotide sequence: TGTGCTAGCAGCCCGACGGGGACCGGGGAGCTGTTTTTT. It encodes CASSPTGTGELFF.

This clone was seen just once. The CDR3: CASSPTLGTGNYGYTF. The CDR3, as DNA: TGTGCCAGCAGCCCGACTTTAGGGACAGGGAACTATGGCTACACCTTC. The chain joins TRBV3-1 (or the pseudogene TRBV3-2) to TRBJ1-2; 9 bases match TRBD1. The length of the CDR3 is 16 residues. Per germline, CDR1 LGHDT and CDR2 YNNKEL (reference sequence). With V trimmed by 4 bases and J by 2 bases, 8 bases remained unmatched.

V gene TRBV7-9 combines with J gene TRBJ2-1; TRBD1 is a possible D gene (6 bases). Germline CDR1 is SEHNR and CDR2 is FQNEAQ (reference sequence). The CDR3 is 12 residues long. Trimming removed 4 bases at V and 14 bases at J, with 15 bases between. DNA of the CDR3: TGTGCCAGCAGCTCACAGGGCCTTCAGGAGTTCTTC. Translation: CASSSQGLQEFF. Full variable domain (rest looked up from reference TRBV7-9 and TRBJ2-1): DTGVSQNPRHKITKRGQNVTFRCDPISEHNRLYWYRQTLGQGPEFLTYFQNEAQLEKSRLLSDRFSAERPKGSFSTLEIQRTEQGDSAMYLCASSSQGLQEFFGPGTRLTVL.

The chain employs TRBV11-2 and TRBJ1-1; possible D gene TRBD1, 6 bases. Trimming shortened V by 7 bases and J by 4 bases, and 19 bases separated the two germline ends. The CDR3 is 15 amino acids. Germline assignment: CDR1 SGHAT and CDR2 FQNNGV. The CDR3 spells CASTSISGGPTEAFF. CDR3 DNA: TGTGCCAGCACCTCAATATCCGGGGGGCCCACTGAAGCTTTCTTT.

The chain links TRBV7-2 to TRBJ1-5, with 11 bases matching TRBD1. Looked up from germline, CDR1 is SGHTA and CDR2 is FQGNSA. J lost 4 bases, V lost 4 bases, and 6 bases had no gene match. The CDR3 is 16 residues long. The CDR3 loop reads CASSSTGQGANQPQHF. The CDR3 nucleotides read TGTGCCAGCAGCTCCACTGGACAGGGGGCGAATCAGCCCCAGCATTTT.